This entry features one T cell receptor beta chain sequence. The antigen is undetermined. The data are from a study of cytomegalovirus exposure and HLA in healthy donors. Study outcomes and limitations: The investigators catalogued 150 to 200 TCR beta chains as cytomegalovirus-associated.

There are 12 residues in the CDR3. With 6 bases removed from V and 3 bases from J, the gap between germline ends came to 9 bases. The germline CDR1 and CDR2 sequences are SNHLY and FYNNEI. Clones were sequenced by immunoSEQ multiplex PCR, and TCRdb holds only the in-frame ones, with some missing. The repertoire consists of tens of thousands of clones, with approximately 93% occurring once and the leading ten covering around 4.5%. The validation cohort, a group of over a hundred subjects, included the donors and was separate from the roughly 670-subject first cohort. The TCR sequence derives from a man aged 18-30 years in good health and CMV-seropositive. J is TRBJ2-7 and V is TRBV2; D is undetermined. Sample: PBMCs. The CDR3 spells CASSSGYYEQYF. CDR3 DNA sequence: TGTGCCAGCAGCTCAGGATACTACGAGCAGTACTTC.